This TCR beta chain was profiled in a study of blood T cell repertoires in COVID-19 (dated by TCRdb to 2020 to 2022). Turning to the overall study: Collaborator samples came from the United States, Italy and Spain and covered acute and convalescent phases of COVID-19. The repertoires were released in a freely available public database intended as a resource for research on the immune response to SARS-CoV-2. Where available, HLA class I and class II types were obtained from metadata supplied by the sample provider rather than from assay-based typing. Subjects who had been exposed to COVID-19, were actively infected with it, or had recovered from it provided the deeply sampled blood TCRbeta repertoires that made up the dataset. The samples were drawn from two sources: the first 160 participants of the ongoing ImmuneRACE study, and 1,000 to 1,500 subjects contributed by 6 global collaborators. The prospective study material was composed of cDNA or gDNA derived from T cells, B-cell-depleted T cells, or PBMCs. Nearly every sample came with metadata listing a de-identified subject ID, COVID-19 status, age in years and sex.

TCRbeta CDR3 regions were amplified from genomic DNA using the immunoSEQ Assay, a bias-controlled multiplex PCR. From the authors' description of their analysis: Within the assay, amplification of reference gene primers was used to estimate how many nucleated cells each sample contained. Sequence reads were collapsed and filtered to measure the absolute abundance of every unique TCRbeta CDR3 rearrangement. For each sample, productive Simpson clonality was calculated as the square root of Simpson's diversity index over productive rearrangements. Not all clones reach the TCRdb copy of this immuneACCESS table, which keeps in-frame sequences only. Checked studies attribute under half of the gap to unresolved V genes and leave the rest unexplained. V, J and clone size are taken as reported in that table, and D and trimming were inferred from the DNA itself. A total of 350,000 or so clones appear in this sample, over 75% of them only once. The top ten clonotypes cover more than 9% of the sample.

In Seattle, one collaborating source enrolled patients while the infection was active and tracked those patients longitudinally over the course of disease. Each collaborating institution followed its own protocols to collect whole blood in K2EDTA tubes. Collaborator samples were shipped for TCRbeta analysis as frozen whole blood, isolated PBMCs, or DNA extracted from either sample type. V and J lose 5 bases and 0 bases, and a span of 23 bases separates them. According to the germline V gene, CDR1 reads SGHVS and CDR2 reads FQNEAQ. Including the terminal cysteine and phenylalanine, the CDR3 comprises 19 residues. Of the read, only the CDR3 DNA is kept; its 57 bases are in frame from base 1. With respect to this clone: No antigen is known for it. No much larger clonotype is one base removed from it; base qualities were not supplied.

The study at large found these results: The quantity of clinical and demographic metadata differed by source and by participant and was supplied without curation.

This TCR came from a woman aged 25 to 39 with COVID-19, enrolled during active disease. Recombination joined TRBV7-8 with TRBJ1-5; no D gene call is confident. Sample: peripheral blood. The DNA reads TGTGCCAGCAGCCCGGGTTTGGTCGGAGCCGGCGGTAGCAATCAGCCCCAGCATTTT. Its coded protein is CASSPGLVGAGGSNQPQHF.